These T cell receptor beta chains were read from a single sample in a study of T cells in localized non-small cell lung cancer. TCRdb keeps only in-frame clones here, not all; method: immunoSEQ multiplex PCR. The sample lists about 55,000 clones; around 80% were seen once. Material: peripheral blood mononuclear cells, obtained before any cancer treatment. The receptors shown here come from a man between 40 and 69 years old with stage III lung adenocarcinoma. CDR3s include the opening cysteine and the closing phenylalanine or tryptophan. Fields, in order: CDR3 DNA, CDR3 protein, V gene, D gene, J gene, clone size. The D gene is left open where the match is weak. Rows may omit the clone size; those that give it use once, few, many or a size class.

cdr3_nt: TGTGCCAGCAGAGCAACCACCGGGGCAGGGGATGAAAAACTGTTTTTT
cdr3_aa: CASRATTGAGDEKLFF
v_call: TRBV7-2
d_call: NA
j_call: TRBJ1-4
clone_size: NA

cdr3_nt: TGTGCCAGCAGCAAAAATAGTCTCCAAGAGACCCAGTACTTC
cdr3_aa: CASSKNSLQETQYF
v_call: TRBV21-1
d_call: NA
j_call: TRBJ2-5
clone_size: NA

cdr3_nt: TGTGCCAGCAGCTTAGATGGAGCGGGAGGGCCGACGGTTGAGCAGTTCTTC
cdr3_aa: CASSLDGAGGPTVEQFF
v_call: TRBV11-3
d_call: TRBD2
j_call: TRBJ2-1
clone_size: NA

cdr3_nt: TGTGCCAGTAGTATAGATCGGGGTGGAACTGAAGCTTTCTTT
cdr3_aa: CASSIDRGGTEAFF
v_call: TRBV19
d_call: NA
j_call: TRBJ1-1
clone_size: NA

cdr3_nt: TGTGCCAGCAGTGAGAGGGGACAGGGGAACACTGAAGCTTTCTTT
cdr3_aa: CASSERGQGNTEAFF
v_call: TRBV2
d_call: TRBD1
j_call: TRBJ1-1
clone_size: NA

cdr3_nt: TGTGCCAGCAGCTTAGCCGGGGTTTCGTTCGCCGAAAAACTGTTTTTT
cdr3_aa: CASSLAGVSFAEKLFF
v_call: TRBV7-2
d_call: NA
j_call: TRBJ1-4
clone_size: NA

cdr3_nt: TGTGCCAGCGGACTAGCGGGGGAAGAGACCCAGTACTTC
cdr3_aa: CASGLAGEETQYF
v_call: TRBV7-9
d_call: TRBD2
j_call: TRBJ2-5
clone_size: NA

cdr3_nt: TGTGCCAGCAGCTTAGGCCCAGGCATCGAAGCTTTCTTT
cdr3_aa: CASSLGPGIEAFF
v_call: TRBV13
d_call: NA
j_call: TRBJ1-1
clone_size: NA

cdr3_nt: TGTGCCAGCAGCTTACTGGGGGCGAGCTATGGCTACACCTTC
cdr3_aa: CASSLLGASYGYTF
v_call: TRBV11-1
d_call: NA
j_call: TRBJ1-2
clone_size: NA

cdr3_nt: TGTGCCAGCAGTTACGAAACTTACAGGGGAGGGCCCTATGGCTACACCTTC
cdr3_aa: CASSYETYRGGPYGYTF
v_call: TRBV11-2
d_call: TRBD1
j_call: TRBJ1-2
clone_size: NA

cdr3_nt: TGTGCCAGCAGCCCCGGGGGGCGGGATAATTCACCCCTCCACTTT
cdr3_aa: CASSPGGRDNSPLHF
v_call: TRBV5-5
d_call: NA
j_call: TRBJ1-6
clone_size: NA

cdr3_nt: TGTGCCAGCAGCCCTAGCGGGGCCCAAGCCCTCTCCTACAATGAGCAGTTCTTC
cdr3_aa: CASSPSGAQALSYNEQFF
v_call: TRBV7-9
d_call: TRBD2
j_call: TRBJ2-1
clone_size: NA

cdr3_nt: TGCAGCGTTGAAGAACCGTTGGGTTCACAGGGGAACACCGGGGAGCTGTTTTTT
cdr3_aa: CSVEEPLGSQGNTGELFF
v_call: TRBV29-1
d_call: NA
j_call: TRBJ2-2
clone_size: NA

cdr3_nt: TGTGCCAGCAGCCCTCGACCGGGACAGGACCTCTCCTACGAGCAGTACTTC
cdr3_aa: CASSPRPGQDLSYEQYF
v_call: TRBV5-6
d_call: TRBD1
j_call: TRBJ2-7
clone_size: NA

cdr3_nt: TGTGCCAGCAGTCCCACTAGCGCGAGGGGGGAGCTGTTTTTT
cdr3_aa: CASSPTSARGELFF
v_call: TRBV28
d_call: TRBD2
j_call: TRBJ2-2
clone_size: medium-sized

cdr3_nt: TGTGCCAGCAGCGGACAGGGGGCACAGGTCAATGAGCAGTTCTTC
cdr3_aa: CASSGQGAQVNEQFF
v_call: TRBV9
d_call: TRBD1
j_call: TRBJ2-1
clone_size: NA

cdr3_nt: TGTGCCAGCAGCACGCCCGGAGGAGATGGCTACACCTTC
cdr3_aa: CASSTPGGDGYTF
v_call: TRBV7-3
d_call: NA
j_call: TRBJ1-2
clone_size: few

cdr3_nt: TGTGCCAGCAGCCTTACAGGGGGCCCTTCCTACGAGCAGTACTTC
cdr3_aa: CASSLTGGPSYEQYF
v_call: TRBV7-3
d_call: TRBD1
j_call: TRBJ2-7
clone_size: NA

cdr3_nt: TGTGCCAGTAGTATAGACGGAGGTGGGCCAGGGGGACAAGAGACCCAGTACTTC
cdr3_aa: CASSIDGGGPGGQETQYF
v_call: TRBV19
d_call: TRBD1
j_call: TRBJ2-5
clone_size: NA

cdr3_nt: TGTGCCAGCAGTGAACGGGACTATGGCTACACCTTC
cdr3_aa: CASSERDYGYTF
v_call: TRBV6-1
d_call: NA
j_call: TRBJ1-2
clone_size: NA

cdr3_nt: TGTGCCAGCAGCCCCGGACTAGCGGACTCCTACGAGCAGTACTTC
cdr3_aa: CASSPGLADSYEQYF
v_call: TRBV4-2
d_call: TRBD2
j_call: TRBJ2-7
clone_size: NA

cdr3_nt: TGTGCCAGCAGCGTAGAAGGGGAAACCTACGAGCAGTACTTC
cdr3_aa: CASSVEGETYEQYF
v_call: TRBV9
d_call: NA
j_call: TRBJ2-7
clone_size: NA

cdr3_nt: TGTGCCAGCAGCACCCTCCTACTCCAGGGGCGGAGTGGCTACACCTTC
cdr3_aa: CASSTLLLQGRSGYTF
v_call: TRBV5-4
d_call: NA
j_call: TRBJ1-2
clone_size: NA

cdr3_nt: TGTGCCAGCAGGGGCTATGAAAAACTGTTTTTT
cdr3_aa: CASRGYEKLFF
v_call: TRBV4-2
d_call: NA
j_call: TRBJ1-4
clone_size: many

cdr3_nt: TGTGCCAGCAGTGCGAGGGCCCGAGGGGAGACTGAAGCTTTCTTT
cdr3_aa: CASSARARGETEAFF
v_call: TRBV6-1
d_call: NA
j_call: TRBJ1-1
clone_size: once

cdr3_nt: TGTGCCACCAGCAGAGAGGTCGGCGCTGAAGCTTTCTTT
cdr3_aa: CATSREVGAEAFF
v_call: TRBV15
d_call: NA
j_call: TRBJ1-1
clone_size: NA

cdr3_nt: TGTGCCAGCAGCGATCCATACAGGGACGACACTGAAGCTTTCTTT
cdr3_aa: CASSDPYRDDTEAFF
v_call: TRBV7-9
d_call: NA
j_call: TRBJ1-1
clone_size: NA

cdr3_nt: TGTGCCAGCAGCTTAGATAGTAGGGGGACGGGAGAGCAGTTCTTC
cdr3_aa: CASSLDSRGTGEQFF
v_call: TRBV11-2
d_call: NA
j_call: TRBJ2-1
clone_size: NA

cdr3_nt: TGTGCCAGCAGTCGGGCAGAGAACTATGGCTACACCTTC
cdr3_aa: CASSRAENYGYTF
v_call: TRBV25-1
d_call: NA
j_call: TRBJ1-2
clone_size: NA

cdr3_nt: TGTGCCATCAGTGATACAGGGGACACTGAAGCTTTCTTT
cdr3_aa: CAISDTGDTEAFF
v_call: TRBV10-3
d_call: TRBD1
j_call: TRBJ1-1
clone_size: NA

cdr3_nt: TGCGCCAGCAGCTCAGGGACAGGTGATAATGAAAAACTGTTTTTT
cdr3_aa: CASSSGTGDNEKLFF
v_call: TRBV5-1
d_call: TRBD1
j_call: TRBJ1-4
clone_size: once

cdr3_nt: TGTGCCACTAGGAAGGGGGCCGAGCAGTACTTC
cdr3_aa: CATRKGAEQYF
v_call: TRBV19
d_call: TRBD1
j_call: TRBJ2-7
clone_size: NA

cdr3_nt: TGTGCCAGCAGCTTTCAGAAAAACTATGGCTACACCTTC
cdr3_aa: CASSFQKNYGYTF
v_call: TRBV5-6
d_call: NA
j_call: TRBJ1-2
clone_size: NA

cdr3_nt: TGTGCCAGCAGCTTAGAACCAGGGGGCGCGGGGTACCAAGAGACCCAGTACTTC
cdr3_aa: CASSLEPGGAGYQETQYF
v_call: TRBV7-2
d_call: TRBD1
j_call: TRBJ2-5
clone_size: NA

cdr3_nt: TGTGCCAGCTCACCTCCAGGACAGGGACGGTTTCAGCCCCAGCATTTT
cdr3_aa: CASSPPGQGRFQPQHF
v_call: TRBV18
d_call: TRBD1
j_call: TRBJ1-5
clone_size: once

cdr3_nt: TGTGCCAGCAGGAATGGGGGATCTGGAAGCGACACGCAGTATTTT
cdr3_aa: CASRNGGSGSDTQYF
v_call: TRBV6-1
d_call: NA
j_call: TRBJ2-3
clone_size: NA

cdr3_nt: TGCGCCAGCAGCCAAGATCTCGGGGTAGGGACTGGAAACACCATATATTTT
cdr3_aa: CASSQDLGVGTGNTIYF
v_call: TRBV4-3
d_call: NA
j_call: TRBJ1-3
clone_size: few

cdr3_nt: TGCGCCAGCAGCCAAGACGGACAGATCCCGGGGCGGGAGCTGTTCTTC
cdr3_aa: CASSQDGQIPGRELFF
v_call: TRBV4-1
d_call: NA
j_call: TRBJ2-1
clone_size: NA

cdr3_nt: TGCGCCAGCAGCTTTCTGACAGGGCCGAACACCGGGGAGCTGTTTTTT
cdr3_aa: CASSFLTGPNTGELFF
v_call: TRBV5-1
d_call: TRBD1
j_call: TRBJ2-2
clone_size: NA

cdr3_nt: TGTGCCAGCAGCGTTGCGGGGAACACCGGGGAGCTGTTTTTT
cdr3_aa: CASSVAGNTGELFF
v_call: TRBV9
d_call: NA
j_call: TRBJ2-2
clone_size: few

cdr3_nt: TGTGCCAGCGAAGGGTCGGGCACTGAAGCTTTCTTT
cdr3_aa: CASEGSGTEAFF
v_call: TRBV2
d_call: NA
j_call: TRBJ1-1
clone_size: NA

cdr3_nt: TGTGCCATCATGACCCAGAAGCCCTACGAGCAGTACTTC
cdr3_aa: CAIMTQKPYEQYF
v_call: TRBV19
d_call: NA
j_call: TRBJ2-7
clone_size: once

cdr3_nt: TGTGCCAGCAGCCCTGCCGGGACACCCTCTGGAAACACCATATATTTT
cdr3_aa: CASSPAGTPSGNTIYF
v_call: TRBV5-4
d_call: NA
j_call: TRBJ1-3
clone_size: NA

cdr3_nt: TGTGCCAGCTCACTGAGGTTCTCCTCCTACGAGCAGTACTTC
cdr3_aa: CASSLRFSSYEQYF
v_call: TRBV18
d_call: NA
j_call: TRBJ2-7
clone_size: NA

cdr3_nt: TGTGCCAGCAGTCCGGCCCCGAGGGGAAATGAGCAGTTCTTC
cdr3_aa: CASSPAPRGNEQFF
v_call: TRBV11-3
d_call: NA
j_call: TRBJ2-1
clone_size: NA

cdr3_nt: TGTGCCAGCAGCTTAGGAGGGACTAGTAGCGATACGCAGTATTTT
cdr3_aa: CASSLGGTSSDTQYF
v_call: TRBV7-2
d_call: TRBD2
j_call: TRBJ2-3
clone_size: NA